These 12 T cell receptor beta chains came from one sample sequenced in a study of blood T cell repertoires in COVID-19 (dated by TCRdb to 2018 to 2020). Library construction relied on the immunoSEQ multiplex PCR assay. Sourced from immuneACCESS, this table was stored by TCRdb with only in-frame sequences that have V and J called. A share of the clones is absent; for the studies checked, an unresolved V gene accounts for under half, and the remainder has no known explanation. For this sample there are 90,000 to 100,000 clones; about 85% appear just once. The ten largest account for about 4.1% of the sample. The sample taken for sequencing was peripheral blood. Every receptor here comes from a man aged 55 to 69 with acute or convalescent COVID-19.

This clone was detected only a few times. This rearrangement joins TRBV18 to TRBJ1-4, with TRBD1 identical over 8 bases. In germline, CDR1 is KGHSH, CDR2 LQKENI. This CDR3 is built from 16 residues. V trimming: 0 bases; J trimming: 7 bases; junction bases outside the gene matches: 7. The CDR3 loop is CASSPPETGVGEKLFF. CDR3 nucleotides: TGTGCCAGCTCACCACCTGAGACAGGGGTCGGTGAAAAACTGTTTTTT.

This clone has a handful of counts. The genes are TRBV28 and TRBJ1-5, with no clear D. Trimming stripped 7 bases from V and 4 bases from J, with 11 bases between. CDR3 length: 13 residues. The V gene's germline CDR1 is MDHEN and CDR2 SYDVKM. CDR3 sequence reads: CASTGRGNQPQHF. CDR3 coding DNA: TGTGCCAGCACTGGACGAGGGAATCAGCCCCAGCATTTT.

The gene calls are TRBV9 and TRBJ2-2, with TRBD1 matching 9 bases. Unmatched junction bases numbered 3, after V lost 0 bases and J lost 3 bases. The CDR3 has 16 residues. The germline V gene has CDR1 SGDLS and CDR2 YYNGEE. CDR3 residues: CASSVARDRDTGELFF. DNA for the CDR3: TGTGCCAGCAGCGTAGCTAGGGACAGGGACACCGGGGAGCTGTTTTTT. The full variable domain, with the rest looked up from reference TRBV9 and TRBJ2-2, is DSGVTQTPKHLITATGQRVTLRCSPRSGDLSVYWYQQSLDQGLQFLIQYYNGEERAKGNILERFSAQQFPDLHSELNLSSLELGDSALYFCASSVARDRDTGELFFGEGSRLTVL.

This clone was detected only a few times. V usage is TRBV2 and J usage is TRBJ1-5, with TRBD1 identical over 7 bases. Germline V lookup: CDR1 SNHLY, CDR2 FYNNEI. V lost 7 bases, J lost 4 bases, and 7 bases stayed unmatched. This CDR3 comprises 14 residues. CDR3 protein: CASTWDRGNQPQHF. DNA of the CDR3: TGTGCCAGCACGTGGGACAGAGGAAATCAGCCCCAGCATTTT.

J is TRBJ2-4 and V is TRBV4-2; the D gene is possibly TRBD2 (6 bases). From germline, CDR1 is LGHNA and CDR2 YNFKEQ. The CDR3 consists of 20 residues. V lost 0 bases and J lost 0, with 21 bases in between. The CDR3 nucleotides read TGTGCCAGCAGCCAAGAAGGCGGCCGACTAGGGTTGGGAGCCAAAAACATTCAGTACTTC. This codes for CASSQEGGRLGLGAKNIQYF.

The J gene is TRBJ1-4, the V gene TRBV4-2; 10 bases agree with TRBD1. Germline V gene lookup returns CDR1 LGHNA and CDR2 YNFKEQ. Trimming removed 4 bases from V and 7 bases from J; junction bases left unmatched: 9. CDR3 length: 16 residues. CDR3 nucleotides: TGTGCCAGCAGCCTCCGCCGGGGACAGGGGACTGAAAAACTGTTTTTT. Protein sequence: CASSLRRGQGTEKLFF.

The CDR3, as DNA: TGTGCCAGTAGTTCCCGACTGTCGGGTAACACTGAAGCTTTCTTT. Translation: CASSSRLSGNTEAFF. The J gene is TRBJ1-1, the V gene TRBV19, with D hard to call. The CDR3 totals 15 residues. Germline V gene sequence: CDR1 LNHDA, CDR2 SQIVND (reference sequence). V was cut by 5 bases and J by 2 bases, with 15 bases left in between.

Concerning this clone: Additional DNA sequences in this sample encode the identical CDR3. The chain links TRBV9 to TRBJ1-1; TRBD1 aligns across 7 bases. The germline gives CDR1 SGDLS, CDR2 YYNGEE. The CDR3 totals 15 residues. The J segment lost 1 base and the V segment lost 4 bases, leaving 7 bases of the junction unmatched. Here the CDR3 reads CASSPRTGGNTEAFF. The CDR3 DNA reads as TGTGCCAGCAGCCCTCGGACAGGAGGGAACACTGAAGCTTTCTTT.

This clone was detected a few times. This sequence joins TRBV6-5 and TRBJ2-1, with D uncertain. V was shortened by 2 bases and J by 6 bases, with 2 bases between the two germline ends. Germline V lookup: CDR1 MNHEY, CDR2 SVGAGI. CDR3 length: 11 amino acids. CDR3 sequence: CASSYLNEQFF. CDR3 in DNA: TGTGCCAGCAGTTACCTCAATGAGCAGTTCTTC.

The chain recombines TRBV18 with TRBJ2-7; 9 positions agree with TRBD1. V was clipped by 3 bases and J by 4 bases; unmatched bases: 4. CDR1 is KGHSH, CDR2 LQKENI, per germline. CDR3 size: 14 residues. CDR3 residues: CASSPGQGSYEQYF. In DNA form, the CDR3 reads TGTGCCAGCTCACCGGGACAGGGATCTTACGAGCAGTACTTC.

The V and J genes are TRBV7-9 and TRBJ1-4; D uncertain. Germline V gene data show CDR1 as SEHNR and CDR2 as FQNEAQ (reference sequence). The V end lost 5 bases, the J end lost 0 bases, and 13 bases lay between the germline ends. The CDR3 has 16 amino acids. The DNA of the CDR3 is TGTGCCAGCAGCGGCGCAGGCGCCACAACTAATGAAAAACTGTTTTTT. This translates into CASSGAGATTNEKLFF.

This sequence joins TRBV10-3 and TRBJ1-3, with 8 bases lining up with TRBD1. J lost 3 bases, V lost 5 bases, and 6 bases had no gene match. The CDR3 consists of 15 residues. Germline-derived CDR1 and CDR2 are ENHRY and SYGVKD. CDR3 sequence: CAISQPRGLGNTIYF. The DNA for the CDR3 is TGTGCCATCAGTCAACCCAGGGGGCTTGGAAACACCATATATTTT.